This is a list of T cell receptor beta chains from one sample in a study of blood T cell repertoires in COVID-19. Sequenced by immunoSEQ multiplex PCR; TCRdb stores in-frame clones only, minus some. The sample holds about 160,000 clones; around 81% are singletons and the top ten take roughly 9.6%. The source material was peripheral blood. The source is a man aged 55 to 70 with active or convalescent COVID-19. Each CDR3 is given with its conserved first and last residue. A D gene is named only where the DNA matches it firmly. Size values are once, few and many counts, or a class for expanded clones, and some rows have none.

DNA: TGCGCCAGCAGCGCCCTCTATGCAGATACGCAGTATTTT
CDR3: CASSALYADTQYF
size: .
D: .
V: TRBV5-1
J: TRBJ2-3

DNA: TGTGCCAGCAGCTCTCACACTGAAGCTTTCTTT
CDR3: CASSSHTEAFF
size: .
D: .
V: TRBV5-6
J: TRBJ1-1

DNA: TGTGCCAGCAGCGTTGGGAGGGTTTCCGGGGAGCTGTTTTTT
CDR3: CASSVGRVSGELFF
size: .
D: TRBD2
V: TRBV9
J: TRBJ2-2

DNA: TGTGCCAGTACAAAAAGCTCGGGACAGGGGTACGAGCAGTACTTC
CDR3: CASTKSSGQGYEQYF
size: .
D: TRBD1
V: TRBV19
J: TRBJ2-7

DNA: TGTGCCAGTAGTATCGCCCCTGCCGGGGATAACTATGGCTACACCTTC
CDR3: CASSIAPAGDNYGYTF
size: once
D: .
V: TRBV19
J: TRBJ1-2

DNA: TGTGCCAGCAGCCGGGAAAGGGGGGAGACCCAGTACTTC
CDR3: CASSRERGETQYF
size: .
D: .
V: TRBV6-5
J: TRBJ2-5

DNA: TGTGCCAGCACCGCACCCGGGCAGGGGTACGAGCAGTACTTC
CDR3: CASTAPGQGYEQYF
size: .
D: .
V: TRBV28
J: TRBJ2-7

DNA: TGTGCTAGCAGCCTGGACAGGGATCAGCCCCAGCATTTT
CDR3: CASSLDRDQPQHF
size: .
D: TRBD1
V: TRBV7-7
J: TRBJ1-5

DNA: TGTGCCAGTAGTATAGGGTTAGCGGATAACAATGAGCAGTTCTTC
CDR3: CASSIGLADNNEQFF
size: .
D: .
V: TRBV19
J: TRBJ2-1

DNA: TGTGCCAGCCGGGGCGGGACAGGGGGTCAGCCCCAGCATTTT
CDR3: CASRGGTGGQPQHF
size: .
D: TRBD1
V: TRBV2
J: TRBJ1-5

DNA: TGTGCTAGCAGCTTAGGGCCCTCGCAAGAGACCCAGTACTTC
CDR3: CASSLGPSQETQYF
size: .
D: .
V: TRBV7-7
J: TRBJ2-5

DNA: TGTGCCAGTAGTGCCCGACAGGGGGAATCACCCCTCCACTTT
CDR3: CASSARQGESPLHF
size: .
D: TRBD1
V: TRBV19
J: TRBJ1-6

DNA: TGTGCCAGCAGCCCCTTTGAGGGAGGCTATGGCTACACCTTC
CDR3: CASSPFEGGYGYTF
size: .
D: .
V: TRBV6-5
J: TRBJ1-2

DNA: TGCGCCAGCAGCTTGCAAGGGGAAATGGGGCAGCCCCAGCATTTT
CDR3: CASSLQGEMGQPQHF
size: few
D: .
V: TRBV5-1
J: TRBJ1-5

DNA: TGCGCCAGCAGCTTGGAGGAACTAGGGTACACAGATACGCAGTATTTT
CDR3: CASSLEELGYTDTQYF
size: .
D: .
V: TRBV5-1
J: TRBJ2-3

DNA: TGTGCCAGCAGTGAAGATGTGGGGGCAAGGTACGAGCAGTACTTC
CDR3: CASSEDVGARYEQYF
size: .
D: .
V: TRBV6-1
J: TRBJ2-7

DNA: TGTGCCAGTAGGAGCCAGGGTAGGAGCAATCAGCCCCAGCATTTT
CDR3: CASRSQGRSNQPQHF
size: .
D: .
V: TRBV19
J: TRBJ1-5

DNA: TGTGCCAGCAGCCGGACTAGCGGACAAGAGACCCAGTACTTC
CDR3: CASSRTSGQETQYF
size: .
D: TRBD2
V: TRBV6-2/TRBV6-3
J: TRBJ2-5

DNA: TGTGCCAGCAGCCTAAGGACAGCTCTGAACTACGAGCAGTACTTC
CDR3: CASSLRTALNYEQYF
size: .
D: .
V: TRBV5-6
J: TRBJ2-7

DNA: TGCGCCAGCAGCTTGGGCGCGGGCCCTGAAAAACTGTTTTTT
CDR3: CASSLGAGPEKLFF
size: .
D: .
V: TRBV5-1
J: TRBJ1-4

DNA: TGTGCCAGCAGTTTCGGACAGGTCAATGAAAAACTGTTTTTT
CDR3: CASSFGQVNEKLFF
size: .
D: TRBD1
V: TRBV6-5
J: TRBJ1-4

DNA: TGTGCCAGCAGCCACGGGACTAGCGGGAGTGACCCCTACGAGCAGTACTTC
CDR3: CASSHGTSGSDPYEQYF
size: once
D: TRBD2
V: TRBV7-6
J: TRBJ2-7